This entry lists 23 T cell receptor beta chains sequenced from one sample in a study of control samples from healthy donors and cancer patients. Produced via immunoSEQ multiplex PCR; TCRdb's table is partial and in-frame only. The data contain approximately 150,000 clones, 85% to 95% of them seen just once; the ten biggest clones take up over 1.3%. Sequenced material: blood. Receptor source: a woman aged 18-30 years in good health.

On this clone itself: An end of the junction does not agree with germline; a read error may underlie this. V gene TRBV7-7 combines with J gene TRBJ2-3; perhaps TRBD2 as D (5 bases). Germline V gives CDR1 SSHAT, CDR2 FNYEAQ (reference sequence). The CDR3 length is 14 residues. The CDR3 DNA follows: TGTGCTAGCAGCGGAGGCGGTAGCACAGATACGCAGTATTTT. This encodes CASSGGGSTDTQYF.

J is TRBJ1-6 and V is TRBV6-5; D uncertain. V was pared by 3 bases and J by 6 bases, with 9 bases between. CDR1 and CDR2 (germline): MNHEY, SVGAGI. The CDR3 totals 14 residues. CDR3 DNA: TGTGCCAGCAGTTATGGTCCGGTTAATTCACCCCTCCACTTT. This encodes CASSYGPVNSPLHF.

The V gene is TRBV6-6, the J gene TRBJ2-7, with TRBD2 identical over 8 bases. Germline V CDR1 and CDR2: MNHNY, SVGAGI (reference sequence). Trimming at V came to 5 bases and at J to 0 bases, leaving 6 bases not matched to a gene. This CDR3 is 15 amino acids long. CDR3 region: CASSHTLAVSYEQYF. CDR3 in DNA: TGTGCCAGCAGTCATACACTAGCGGTCTCCTACGAGCAGTACTTC.

V usage is TRBV10-3 and J usage is TRBJ2-1; D is uncertain. The CDR3 consists of 14 residues. Trimming took 0 bases from V and 9 from J, leaving 12 bases between them. Per the germline V gene, CDR1 is ENHRY and CDR2 is SYGVKD. The CDR3 DNA is TGTGCCATCAGTGAGTCCTTCTTGACCCCTGAGCAGTTCTTC. Protein sequence: CAISESFLTPEQFF.

The rearrangement uses TRBV5-1 and TRBJ1-1; D is perhaps TRBD1 (6 bases). Trimming cost V 0 bases and J 3 bases, with 18 bases left between them. CDR3 length: 17 residues. Germline CDR1 is SGHRS and CDR2 is YFSETQ. This CDR3 reads CASSLDRVRGTDTEAFF. In DNA, the CDR3 is TGCGCCAGCAGCTTGGACAGGGTGAGGGGGACGGACACTGAAGCTTTCTTT.

The rearrangement uses TRBV12-3 or TRBV12-4 and TRBJ1-5; possibly TRBD1 for D (6 bases). CDR3 length: 13 residues. Trimming left V 9 bases short and J 6 bases short, with 15 bases between. Here the CDR3 DNA reads TGTGCCAGTAAAAAAGGGGGGGCTCAGCCCCAGCATTTT. It yields the protein CASKKGGAQPQHF.

The chain joins TRBV27 to TRBJ1-3, with D possibly TRBD1 on 5 matching bases. Germline assignment: CDR1 MNHEY and CDR2 SMNVEV (reference sequence). This CDR3 is 15 amino acids long. Between the trimmed V and J ends, which lost 10 bases and 0 bases, there was a span of 16 bases. CDR3 loop: CATKRGLHSGNTIYF. The CDR3 DNA is TGTGCCACCAAAAGGGGCCTTCACTCTGGAAACACCATATATTTT.

The chain recombines TRBV27 with TRBJ2-7, with 7 nucleotides matching TRBD1. The V and J ends lost 7 bases and 4 bases, in that order; junction bases with no gene match: 10. The CDR3 has 14 amino acids. The germline CDR1 and CDR2 sequences are MNHEY and SMNVEV (reference sequence). CDR3 in amino acids: CASKSPGQWYEQYF. CDR3 nucleotides: TGTGCCAGCAAGAGTCCGGGACAGTGGTACGAGCAGTACTTC.

J is TRBJ2-2 and V is TRBV5-5, with D possibly TRBD1 on 5 matching bases. Germline V gives CDR1 SGHKS, CDR2 YYEKEE (reference sequence). The CDR3 contains 13 residues. V was pared by 5 bases and J by 5 bases, with 10 bases between. The CDR3 reads CASSSRETGELFF. DNA for the CDR3: TGTGCCAGCAGTTCCAGGGAAACCGGGGAGCTGTTTTTT.

The CDR3 bases are TGTGCCAGCAGCCCCCAACCGTCGACAGTCGAAGCTTTCTTT. The encoded protein is CASSPQPSTVEAFF. The chain is built from TRBV11-2 and TRBJ1-1, with D perhaps TRBD1 (5 bases). CDR3 length: 14 amino acids. Germline CDR1 is SGHAT and CDR2 is FQNNGV. V gave up 5 bases and J gave up 8 bases, with 18 bases separating them.

V gene TRBV9 combines with J gene TRBJ1-2; D is possibly TRBD1 (5 bases). V was clipped by 4 bases and J by 4 bases, with 14 bases between them. The CDR3 totals 14 residues. Germline V CDR1 and CDR2: SGDLS, YYNGEE. CDR3 in DNA: TGTGCCAGCAGCCCGAGGGGTAGATTCTATGGCTACACCTTC. Translation: CASSPRGRFYGYTF.

The chain joins TRBV15 to TRBJ2-4; either TRBD1 or TRBD2 may fit D (5 bases each). Germline loops: CDR1 LNHNV, CDR2 YYDKDF (reference sequence). Trimming took off 8 bases at V and 4 bases at J, with 15 bases between the two ends. The CDR3 has 14 amino acids. Here the CDR3 reads CATPPGHWKNIQYF. DNA of the CDR3: TGTGCCACCCCACCGGGGCATTGGAAAAACATTCAGTACTTC.

The V and J genes are TRBV18 and TRBJ2-2, with D possibly being TRBD1 (6 bases). The CDR3 is 15 amino acids. Germline CDR1 reads KGHSH; CDR2 reads LQKENI. The germline V and J ends were trimmed by 3 bases and 6 bases, with 14 bases remaining between them. In DNA, the CDR3 is TGTGCCAGCTCACCTCTAACAGGGTTGGCCGGGGAGCTGTTTTTT. The encoded protein is CASSPLTGLAGELFF.

The chain employs TRBV10-2 and TRBJ1-5, with D possibly being TRBD1 (6 bases). V was cut by 6 bases and J by 0 bases, with 9 bases left in between. CDR1 and CDR2 from the germline V gene are WSHSY and SAAADI. CDR3 length: 14 residues. The CDR3 sequence is CASRSGVSNQPQHF. Here the CDR3 DNA reads TGCGCCAGCAGGTCAGGGGTTAGCAATCAGCCCCAGCATTTT.

This clone was seen just once. The chain joins TRBV15 to TRBJ1-1; no definite D call. The germline V gene encodes CDR1 LNHNV and CDR2 YYDKDF (reference sequence). CDR3 length: 14 amino acids. V shed 5 bases and J shed 9 bases, with 19 bases lying between them. As DNA, the CDR3 is TGTGCCACCAGCTCACAGACCAACGTTTTGAAAGCTTTCTTT. Its translation: CATSSQTNVLKAFF.

The chain recombines TRBV5-6 with TRBJ2-7; a weak D match, TRBD1 (5 bases). The CDR3 has 13 residues. Germline values: CDR1 SGHDT, CDR2 YYEEEE. Trimming left V 4 bases short and J 7 bases short, with 15 bases between. In DNA form, the CDR3 reads TGTGCCAGCAGCGTCGTCCCAGCAGGGGAGCAGTACTTC. Protein product: CASSVVPAGEQYF. Supplemented by reference TRBV5-6 and TRBJ2-7, the full variable domain reads DAGVTQSPTHLIKTRGQQVTLRCSPKSGHDTVSWYQQALGQGPQFIFQYYEEEERQRGNFPDRFSGHQFPNYSSELNVNALLLGDSALYLCASSVVPAGEQYFGPGTRLTVT.

Concerning this clone: In the same sample, other DNA sequences code for this CDR3. This sequence joins TRBV15 and TRBJ1-2; D is unclear. Trimming removed 0 bases at V and 4 bases at J, with 6 bases between. The germline gives CDR1 LNHNV, CDR2 YYDKDF (reference sequence). This CDR3 contains 13 residues. As DNA, the CDR3 is TGTGCCACCAGCAGAGATGGCTTCTATGGCTACACCTTC. It translates to CATSRDGFYGYTF.

The V and J genes are TRBV3-1 (or the pseudogene TRBV3-2) and TRBJ1-1, with TRBD1 matching 8 bases. There are 15 residues in the CDR3. V lost 4 bases and J lost 6; bases outside the gene matches: 10. Looked up from germline, CDR1 is LGHDT and CDR2 is YNNKEL (reference sequence). Here the CDR3 DNA reads TGTGCCAGCAGCCTCGGACAGGGTTTAGGTGCTGAAGCTTTCTTT. Protein: CASSLGQGLGAEAFF.

V usage is TRBV28 and J usage is TRBJ1-2; 7 bases align to TRBD1. CDR3 length: 14 amino acids. After removal of 5 bases from V and 4 bases from J, the junction contained 7 bases not matched to a gene. Germline V CDR1 and CDR2: MDHEN, SYDVKM. This CDR3 reads CASSLGQALYGYTF. The CDR3 nucleotides read TGTGCCAGCAGTCTCGGACAGGCCCTCTATGGCTACACCTTC.

The chain recombines TRBV7-2 with TRBJ1-5; no reliable D call. Trimming cost V 1 base and J 2 bases, with 12 bases left between them. This CDR3 contains 16 residues. CDR1 and CDR2 (germline): SGHTA, FQGNSA. The CDR3: CASSLVGRTGNQPQHF. The CDR3 nucleotides read TGTGCCAGCAGCTTAGTTGGGAGGACTGGCAATCAGCCCCAGCATTTT.

The rearrangement links TRBV7-9 to TRBJ2-5; 9 bases are a match to TRBD1. The germline CDR1 and CDR2 sequences are SEHNR and FQNEAQ (reference sequence). The CDR3 totals 13 residues. V gave up 5 bases and J gave up 4 bases; unmatched junction bases: 2. Written as DNA, the CDR3 is TGTGCCAGCAGCGGACAGGGGTTAGAGACCCAGTACTTC. Amino acid sequence: CASSGQGLETQYF.

The chain has TRBV6-2 or TRBV6-3 and TRBJ1-5; TRBD1 aligns across 8 bases. After removal of 5 bases from V and 2 bases from J, the junction contained 11 bases not matched to a gene. Germline V gene data show CDR1 as MNHEY and CDR2 as SVGEGT. The CDR3 is 17 amino acids. The CDR3 protein is CASSPLYRGIGNQPQHF. The DNA of the CDR3 is TGTGCCAGCAGTCCGCTGTACAGGGGGATAGGCAATCAGCCCCAGCATTTT.

J is TRBJ1-2 and V is TRBV7-2; D is uncertain. Trimming took 4 bases from V and 5 from J, leaving 8 bases between them. The CDR3 runs to 12 residues. The germline gives CDR1 SGHTA, CDR2 FQGNSA. CDR3 nucleotides: TGTGCCAGCAGCTCGAACTGGTATGGCTACACCTTC. Residues: CASSSNWYGYTF.